These 17 T cell receptor beta chains were sequenced from one sample in a study of blood T cell repertoires in COVID-19. Using immunoSEQ multiplex PCR, the repertoire was profiled, and TCRdb retains in-frame clones only, with some absent. Of about 160,000 clones in the sample, around 82% were seen once. The sequencing input was peripheral blood. These receptors were taken from a woman aged 40 to 49 with COVID-19, enrolled during active disease.

This chain joins TRBV14 and TRBJ2-2; possibly TRBD1 for D (5 bases). The CDR3 consists of 13 residues. Germline CDR1 SGHDN, CDR2 FVKESK. V lost 2 bases to trimming and J lost 4 bases, with 5 bases between them. The CDR3 region is CASSQQGTGELFF. CDR3 in DNA: TGTGCCAGCAGCCAACAGGGCACCGGGGAGCTGTTTTTT.

The chain has TRBV27 and TRBJ2-7; 7 bases agree with TRBD2. V lost 6 bases to trimming and J lost 2 bases; unmatched junction nucleotides: 4. Germline-derived CDR1 and CDR2 are MNHEY and SMNVEV (reference sequence). The CDR3 covers 13 residues. CDR3 protein: CASRPSGPYEQYF. CDR3 bases: TGTGCCAGCAGGCCTAGCGGTCCCTACGAGCAGTACTTC.

The sample holds one count of this clone. The rearrangement links TRBV7-9 to TRBJ2-1, with 8 bases matching TRBD2. The germline gives CDR1 SEHNR, CDR2 FQNEAQ (reference sequence). Trimming at V came to 5 bases and at J to 7 bases, leaving 10 bases not matched to a gene. This CDR3 is built from 15 residues. The DNA of the CDR3 is TGTGCCAGCAGCCTTATTGGAGCGGGGGAGAATGAGCAGTTCTTC. Translation gives CASSLIGAGENEQFF.

This clone has just one count. The CDR3 is CASRSGTQTSYNEQFF. DNA for the CDR3: TGTGCCAGCAGAAGCGGGACTCAAACTTCCTACAATGAGCAGTTCTTC. V usage is TRBV5-4 and J usage is TRBJ2-1; 7 bases match TRBD2. There are 16 residues in the CDR3. Germline CDR1 is SGHNT and CDR2 is YYREEE (reference sequence). V trimming: 5 bases; J trimming: 1 base; junction bases outside the gene matches: 9. The whole variable domain, remainder taken from reference TRBV5-4 and TRBJ2-1, is ETGVTQSPTHLIKTRGQQVTLRCSSQSGHNTVSWYQQALGQGPQFIFQYYREEENGRGNFPPRFSGLQFPNYSSELNVNALELDDSALYLCASRSGTQTSYNEQFFGPGTRLTVL.

V and J are TRBV3-1 (or the pseudogene TRBV3-2) and TRBJ2-3, with 12 bases matching TRBD2. The CDR3 extends over 16 amino acids. Germline lookup yields CDR1 LGHDT and CDR2 YNNKEL (reference sequence). V lost 3 bases, J lost 1 base, and 2 bases stayed unmatched. DNA of the CDR3: TGTGCCAGCAGCCACTGGACTAGCGGGGGCACAGATACGCAGTATTTT. Residues: CASSHWTSGGTDTQYF.

The rearrangement uses TRBV27 and TRBJ1-4; TRBD1 matches at 9 bases. CDR3 size: 16 residues. J lost 2 bases, V lost 5 bases, and 6 bases had no gene match. Germline lookup yields CDR1 MNHEY and CDR2 SMNVEV (reference sequence). The CDR3 region is CASSPGTGFTNEKLFF. CDR3 DNA sequence: TGTGCCAGCAGTCCCGGGACAGGGTTCACTAATGAAAAACTGTTTTTT.

The J gene is TRBJ1-2, the V gene TRBV27, with 9 bases that match TRBD1. The CDR3 extends over 17 amino acids. CDR1 and CDR2 from the germline V gene are MNHEY and SMNVEV (reference sequence). The V segment lost 4 bases and the J segment 8 bases; nucleotides outside the gene matches: 17. The CDR3 is CASSSPSTGGAEKGYTF. The DNA for the CDR3 is TGTGCCAGCAGTTCCCCTTCCACAGGGGGCGCTGAAAAAGGCTACACCTTC.

CDR3 coding DNA: TGTGCCACCAGTGAGACCGGGACTAGGGACTACGAGCAGTACTTC. As protein: CATSETGTRDYEQYF. This rearrangement joins TRBV24-1 to TRBJ2-7; 8 nucleotides match TRBD2. Germline CDR1 and CDR2: KGHDR and SFDVKD. The V and J ends lost 4 bases and 3 bases, in that order; junction bases with no gene match: 7. The CDR3 contains 15 residues.

In this sample, this clone turned up a few times. The chain couples TRBV30 to TRBJ2-1; perhaps TRBD1 as D (7 bases). Trimming stripped 5 bases from V and 9 bases from J, with 14 bases between. The germline V gene encodes CDR1 GTSNPN and CDR2 SVGIG (reference sequence). This CDR3 has 12 residues. DNA for the CDR3: TGTGCCTGGGCGGGACAGAGGGGTGAGCAGTTCTTC. It specifies CAWAGQRGEQFF.

Here the CDR3 reads CASSMVGARQETQYF. The DNA for the CDR3 is TGTGCCAGTAGTATGGTGGGAGCACGACAAGAGACCCAGTACTTC. The chain couples TRBV19 to TRBJ2-5; D might be TRBD2 (5 bases). V was cut by 3 bases and J by 2 bases, with 13 bases left in between. CDR1 and CDR2 from the germline V gene are LNHDA and SQIVND (reference sequence). The CDR3 totals 15 residues.

This clone was seen only once. The chain is built from TRBV11-2 and TRBJ2-2; possible D gene TRBD1, 6 bases. Deletions cut 5 bases from V and 8 bases from J, with 18 bases between. The CDR3 sequence is 15 residues long. Germline CDR1 SGHAT, CDR2 FQNNGV. Written as DNA, the CDR3 is TGTGCCAGCAGCCCTTCGGACAGCCCATGGGGGGAGCTGTTTTTT. This encodes CASSPSDSPWGELFF.

Only a few counts were recorded for this clone. The rearrangement joins TRBV6-2 or TRBV6-3 to TRBJ1-1; D gene ambiguous. V shed 4 bases and J shed 3 bases, with 12 bases lying between them. The CDR3 is made up of 14 amino acids. Germline CDR1 and CDR2: MNHEY and SVGEGT. The CDR3 DNA reads as TGTGCCAGCAGTTCTGTACACAGCTACACTGAAGCTTTCTTT. Its translation is CASSSVHSYTEAFF.

The CDR3 DNA follows: TGCGCCAGCAGCATGGGAGGGACAGGGCAATCTGAAGCTTTCTTT. Translating gives CASSMGGTGQSEAFF. This chain uses TRBV5-1 with TRBJ1-1; 9 bases agree with TRBD1. CDR1 is SGHRS and CDR2 is YFSETQ in the germline V gene. The ends lost 4 bases at V and 6 bases at J; junction bases unmatched: 10. The CDR3 is made up of 15 amino acids. Complete variable domain (other parts from reference TRBV5-1 and TRBJ1-1): KAGVTQTPRYLIKTRGQQVTLSCSPISGHRSVSWYQQTPGQGLQFLFEYFSETQRNKGNFPGRFSGRQFSNSRSEMNVSTLELGDSALYLCASSMGGTGQSEAFFGQGTRLTVV.

This clone is a singleton in its sample. A much larger clonotype is one base distant, so this may be a read error. Other DNA sequences in the same sample also yield this CDR3. The chain couples TRBV20-1 to TRBJ1-1; D gene unclear. Trimming shortened V by 3 bases and J by 5 bases, and 7 bases separated the two germline ends. The CDR3 is 11 amino acids. Germline values: CDR1 DFQATT, CDR2 SNEGSKA (reference sequence). The DNA for the CDR3 is TGCAGTGCTAGGTACGGGACTGAAGCTTTCTTT. Translating it yields CSARYGTEAFF.

This chain uses TRBV5-5 with TRBJ2-2, with 8 bases fitting TRBD2. Germline trimming cut 0 bases from V and 7 bases from J; bases unmatched to any gene: 8. The CDR3 has 16 residues. Germline loops: CDR1 SGHKS, CDR2 YYEKEE (reference sequence). The CDR3 sequence is CASSLELAELGGELFF. CDR3 coding DNA: TGTGCCAGCAGCTTGGAACTAGCGGAATTGGGCGGGGAGCTGTTTTTT.

V usage is TRBV11-2 and J usage is TRBJ1-6; D ambiguous. Germline CDR1 and CDR2: SGHAT and FQNNGV. V dropped 2 bases and J dropped 7 bases, with 6 bases sitting between them. The CDR3 contains 13 residues. The CDR3 sequence: CASSLYENSPLHF. DNA for the CDR3: TGTGCCAGCAGCTTATACGAGAATTCACCCCTCCACTTT.

The chain carries TRBV3-1 (or the pseudogene TRBV3-2) and TRBJ1-5; D is uncertain. Germline lookup yields CDR1 LGHDT and CDR2 YNNKEL (reference sequence). This CDR3 has 15 amino acids. V lost 4 bases, J lost 4 bases, and 14 bases lay in between. Here the CDR3 DNA reads TGTGCCAGCAGCCCCGGGAGTATCGGTAATCAGCCCCAGCATTTT. Amino acid sequence: CASSPGSIGNQPQHF.